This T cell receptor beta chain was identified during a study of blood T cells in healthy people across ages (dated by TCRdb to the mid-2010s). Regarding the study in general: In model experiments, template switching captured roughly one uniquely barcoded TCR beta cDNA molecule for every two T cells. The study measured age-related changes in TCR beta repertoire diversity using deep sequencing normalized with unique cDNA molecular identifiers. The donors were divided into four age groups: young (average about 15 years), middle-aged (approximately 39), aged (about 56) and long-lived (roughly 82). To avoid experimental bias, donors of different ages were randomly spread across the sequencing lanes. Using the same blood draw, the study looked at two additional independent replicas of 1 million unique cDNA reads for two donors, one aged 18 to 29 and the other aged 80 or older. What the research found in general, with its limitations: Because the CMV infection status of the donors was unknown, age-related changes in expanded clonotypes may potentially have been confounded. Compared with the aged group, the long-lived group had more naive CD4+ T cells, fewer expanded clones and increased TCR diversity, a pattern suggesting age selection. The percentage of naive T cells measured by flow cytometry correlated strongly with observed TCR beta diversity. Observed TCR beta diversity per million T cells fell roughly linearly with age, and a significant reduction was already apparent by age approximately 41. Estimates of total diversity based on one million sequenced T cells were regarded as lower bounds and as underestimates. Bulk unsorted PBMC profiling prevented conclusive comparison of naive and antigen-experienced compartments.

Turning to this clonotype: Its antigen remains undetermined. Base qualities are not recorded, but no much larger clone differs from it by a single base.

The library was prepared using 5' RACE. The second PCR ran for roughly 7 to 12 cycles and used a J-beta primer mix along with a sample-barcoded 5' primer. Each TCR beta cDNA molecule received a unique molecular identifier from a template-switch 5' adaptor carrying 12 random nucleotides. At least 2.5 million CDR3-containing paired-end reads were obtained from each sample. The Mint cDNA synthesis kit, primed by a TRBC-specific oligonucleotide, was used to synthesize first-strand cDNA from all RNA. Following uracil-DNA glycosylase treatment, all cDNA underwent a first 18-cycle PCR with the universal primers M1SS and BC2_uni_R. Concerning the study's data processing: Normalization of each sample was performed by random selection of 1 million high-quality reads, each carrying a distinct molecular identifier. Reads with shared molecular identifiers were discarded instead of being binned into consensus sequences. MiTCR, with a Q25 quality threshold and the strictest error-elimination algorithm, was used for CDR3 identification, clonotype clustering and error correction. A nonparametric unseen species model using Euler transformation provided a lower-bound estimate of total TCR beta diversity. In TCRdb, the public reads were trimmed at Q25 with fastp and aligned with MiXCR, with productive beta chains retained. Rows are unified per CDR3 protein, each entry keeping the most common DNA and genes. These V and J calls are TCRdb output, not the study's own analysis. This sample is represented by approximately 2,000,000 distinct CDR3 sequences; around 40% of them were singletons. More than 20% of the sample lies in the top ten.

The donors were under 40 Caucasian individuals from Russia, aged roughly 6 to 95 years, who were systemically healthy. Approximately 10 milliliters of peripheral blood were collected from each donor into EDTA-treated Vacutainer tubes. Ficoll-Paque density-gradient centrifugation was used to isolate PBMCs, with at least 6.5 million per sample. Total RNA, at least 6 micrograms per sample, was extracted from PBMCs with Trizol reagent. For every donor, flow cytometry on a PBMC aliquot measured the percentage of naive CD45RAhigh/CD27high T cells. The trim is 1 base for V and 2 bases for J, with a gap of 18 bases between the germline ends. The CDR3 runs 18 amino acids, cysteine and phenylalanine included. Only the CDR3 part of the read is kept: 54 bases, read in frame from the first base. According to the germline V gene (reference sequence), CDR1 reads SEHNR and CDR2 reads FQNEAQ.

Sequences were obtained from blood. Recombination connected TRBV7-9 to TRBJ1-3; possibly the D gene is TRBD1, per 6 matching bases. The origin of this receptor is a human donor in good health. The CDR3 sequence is CASSLGNGGPLAGNTIYF. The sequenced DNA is TGTGCCAGCAGCTTAGGGAATGGGGGGCCTTTGGCTGGAAACACCATATATTTT.